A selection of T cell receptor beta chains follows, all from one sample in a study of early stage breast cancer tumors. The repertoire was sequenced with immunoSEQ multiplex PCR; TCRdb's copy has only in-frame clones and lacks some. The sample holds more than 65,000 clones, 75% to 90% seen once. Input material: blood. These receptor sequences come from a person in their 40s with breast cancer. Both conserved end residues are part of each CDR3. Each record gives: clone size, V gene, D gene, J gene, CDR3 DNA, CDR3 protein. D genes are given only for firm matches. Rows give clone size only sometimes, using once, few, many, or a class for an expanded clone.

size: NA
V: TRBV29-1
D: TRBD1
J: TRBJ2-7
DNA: TGCAGCGTCCGGACAGGGAGCAACGAGCAGTACTTC
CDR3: CSVRTGSNEQYF

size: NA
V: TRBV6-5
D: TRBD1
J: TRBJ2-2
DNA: TGTGCCAGCAGTTACTTCGCCGGGACAGGAGGGGAGCTGTTTTTT
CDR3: CASSYFAGTGGELFF

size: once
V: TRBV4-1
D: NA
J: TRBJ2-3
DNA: TGCGCCAGCAGCCAAGTCATTGGTCAGAGAGGGGTCACAGATACGCAGTATTTT
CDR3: CASSQVIGQRGVTDTQYF

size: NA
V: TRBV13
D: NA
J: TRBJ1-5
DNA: TGTGCCAGCAGCTTATGGGGCAGAAATCAGCCCCAGCATTTT
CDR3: CASSLWGRNQPQHF

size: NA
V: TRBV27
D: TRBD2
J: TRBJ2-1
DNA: TGTGCCAGCAGTTTACGACTAGCGGGAGCCGACGGCAATGAGCAGTTCTTC
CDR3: CASSLRLAGADGNEQFF

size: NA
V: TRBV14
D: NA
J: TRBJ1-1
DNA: TGTGCCAGCAGCCTCGGGGCTGAAGCTTTCTTT
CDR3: CASSLGAEAFF

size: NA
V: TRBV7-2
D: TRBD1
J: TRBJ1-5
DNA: TGTGCCAGCAAGACAGATTCTGTTACAGGGGGTCAGCCCCAGCATTTT
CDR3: CASKTDSVTGGQPQHF

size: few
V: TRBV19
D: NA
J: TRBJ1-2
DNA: TGTGCCAGTAGTACCGACGTGGTGGGGGGGCGCCACTATGGCTACACCTTC
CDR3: CASSTDVVGGRHYGYTF

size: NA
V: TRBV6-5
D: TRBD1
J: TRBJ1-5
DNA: TGTGCCAGCAGTTCAAACAGGGGGCATCAGCCCCAGCATTTT
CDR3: CASSSNRGHQPQHF

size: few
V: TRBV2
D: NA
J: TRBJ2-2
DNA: TGTGCCAGACAGAACACCGGGGAGCTGTTTTTT
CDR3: CARQNTGELFF

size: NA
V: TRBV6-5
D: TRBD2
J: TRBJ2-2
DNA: TGTGCCAGCTGCCGGGGAGGGGACACCGGGGAGCTGTTTTTT
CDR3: CASCRGGDTGELFF